Shown below are 18 T cell receptor beta chains from a single sample sequenced in a study of spatial heterogeneity in lung cancer. Time point defined: blood at routine non-recurrence follow-up after resection. Each CDR3 protein is one row after TCRdb ran MiXCR on the 5' RACE reads. The sample shows roughly 70,000 distinct CDR3 sequences, 8% to 9.5% of them seen only once. The material sequenced was PBMCs, taken at follow-up. Source of these receptors: a female donor with early-stage non-small cell lung cancer.

This chain links TRBV7-6 with TRBJ2-5; D is unclear. The CDR3 sequence is 13 residues long. Germline-derived CDR1 and CDR2 are SGHVS and FNYEAQ. Between the trimmed V and J ends, which lost 7 bases and 2 bases, there was a span of 11 bases. CDR3 in DNA: TGTGCCAGCAACTCCATCCCTCAAGAGACCCAGTACTTC. Amino acids: CASNSIPQETQYF.

This clonotype was counted ten times or more. V usage is TRBV2 and J usage is TRBJ2-7; 8 bases map to TRBD1. Germline assignment: CDR1 SNHLY and CDR2 FYNNEI. The CDR3 sequence is 14 residues long. The J segment lost 1 base and the V segment lost 5 bases, leaving 4 bases of the junction unmatched. The chain's CDR3 is CASSMGQESYEQYF. DNA for the CDR3: TGTGCCAGCAGTATGGGACAGGAGTCCTACGAGCAGTACTTC.

This clonotype was seen repeatedly, ten times or more. V usage is TRBV28 and J usage is TRBJ2-7; tentative D call: TRBD1 (6 bases). The V end lost 4 bases, the J end lost 0 bases, and 16 bases lay between the germline ends. Germline lookup yields CDR1 MDHEN and CDR2 SYDVKM. This CDR3 has 16 amino acids. The CDR3 here is CASSSLGQGSSYEQYF. CDR3 DNA sequence: TGTGCCAGCAGTTCCCTGGGTCAGGGGAGCTCCTACGAGCAGTACTTC.

This clonotype was recorded many times. The rearrangement joins TRBV5-1 to TRBJ1-5; D remains unclear. The V and J ends lost 0 bases and 4 bases respectively, with 5 bases between them. This CDR3 region has 13 residues. CDR1 and CDR2 from the germline V gene are SGHRS and YFSETQ. The CDR3 nucleotides are TGCGCCAGCAGCTTGGGAGTGAATCAGCCCCAGCATTTT. It translates to CASSLGVNQPQHF. The complete variable domain, with remaining parts taken from reference TRBV5-1 and TRBJ1-5, reads KAGVTQTPRYLIKTRGQQVTLSCSPISGHRSVSWYQQTPGQGLQFLFEYFSETQRNKGNFPGRFSGRQFSNSRSEMNVSTLELGDSALYLCASSLGVNQPQHFGDGTRLSIL.

This clonotype was counted at least ten times. The chain uses TRBV28 and TRBJ2-5; D might be TRBD1 (6 bases). The CDR3 consists of 18 residues. CDR1 and CDR2 from the germline V gene are MDHEN and SYDVKM. V was cut by 2 bases and J by 4 bases, with 23 bases left in between. CDR3 coding DNA: TGTGCCAGCAGTTTAGTTTATCGAATGGACAGTATCCGAGAGACCCAGTACTTC. Translating it yields CASSLVYRMDSIRETQYF.

This clonotype was seen many times. The J gene is TRBJ1-4, the V gene TRBV5-1; D is perhaps TRBD1 (6 bases). Germline-derived CDR1 and CDR2 are SGHRS and YFSETQ. The CDR3 covers 15 residues. Trimming removed 4 bases at V and 2 bases at J, with 12 bases between. CDR3 sequence reads: CASSVQGMTNEKLFF. CDR3 DNA: TGCGCCAGCAGCGTTCAGGGGATGACTAATGAAAAACTGTTTTTT.

This clonotype was seen more than once but under ten times. The chain joins TRBV11-1 to TRBJ2-1; no definite D call. V shed 5 bases and J shed 7 bases, with 12 bases lying between them. Looked up from germline, CDR1 is SGHAT and CDR2 is FQDESV (reference sequence). There are 13 residues in the CDR3. CDR3 sequence reads: CASSRVGLNEQFF. Here the CDR3 DNA reads TGTGCCAGCAGCCGAGTGGGCCTAAATGAGCAGTTCTTC.

V is TRBV7-9 and J is TRBJ2-5, with TRBD2 as a possible D gene (5 bases). Germline V lookup: CDR1 SEHNR, CDR2 FQNEAQ (reference sequence). With 5 bases removed from V and 7 bases from J, the gap between germline ends came to 14 bases. This CDR3 comprises 13 residues. CDR3 loop: CASSTDFMWTQYF. The CDR3 DNA reads TGTGCCAGCAGCACGGACTTTATGTGGACCCAGTACTTC.

The chain couples TRBV2 to TRBJ2-2; TRBD1 agrees at 9 bases. CDR1 is SNHLY and CDR2 is FYNNEI in the germline V gene. V lost 3 bases, J lost 5 bases, and 1 base stayed unmatched. The CDR3 is made up of 14 amino acids. The CDR3 spells CASSETGGTGELFF. CDR3 nucleotides: TGTGCCAGCAGTGAGACAGGGGGAACCGGGGAGCTGTTTTTT.

This clonotype occurred many times. This chain links TRBV9 with TRBJ1-1; 10 bases align to TRBD1. After removal of 4 bases from V and 3 bases from J, the junction contained 3 bases not matched to a gene. This CDR3 spans 14 amino acids. The germline V gene has CDR1 SGDLS and CDR2 YYNGEE. CDR3 DNA sequence: TGTGCCAGCAGCAAGGGGACAGGGGACACTGAAGCTTTCTTT. Its translation is CASSKGTGDTEAFF.

The chain is built from TRBV12-3 or TRBV12-4 and TRBJ2-3; D gene unclear. The CDR3 has 12 amino acids. Trimming took off 1 base at V and 10 bases at J, with 9 bases between the two ends. The CDR3 loop reads CASSLGPEAQYF. The CDR3 coding sequence is TGTGCCAGCAGTTTAGGTCCAGAGGCGCAGTATTTT.

This clonotype was detected many times. This chain joins TRBV18 and TRBJ2-7; D assignment may be TRBD1 or TRBD2 (6 bases each). Trimming pared 3 bases from V and 0 bases from J, leaving 15 bases between. CDR1 and CDR2 from the germline V gene are KGHSH and LQKENI. This CDR3 spans 16 amino acids. The CDR3 sequence: CASSPPGGGSSYEQYF. For the CDR3, the DNA is TGTGCCAGCTCACCCCCAGGAGGGGGTTCCTCCTACGAGCAGTACTTC.

The chain employs TRBV20-1 and TRBJ2-6; D is perhaps TRBD2 (6 bases). The CDR3 consists of 17 residues. The germline V gene has CDR1 DFQATT and CDR2 SNEGSKA (reference sequence). Trimming stripped 4 bases from V and 2 bases from J, with 18 bases between. CDR3 sequence: CSANALGGSAGANVLTF. The CDR3 nucleotides read TGCAGTGCTAACGCACTAGGAGGGAGTGCTGGGGCCAACGTCCTGACTTTC.

This clonotype was recorded at least ten times. The genes are TRBV14 and TRBJ2-3; no reliable D call. CDR1 and CDR2 from the germline V gene are SGHDN and FVKESK. V was shortened by 1 base and J by 2 bases, with 10 bases between the two germline ends. CDR3 size: 15 residues. CDR3 nucleotide sequence: TGTGCCAGCAGCCAAGTGTGGGGAACCACAGATACGCAGTATTTT. Translating it yields CASSQVWGTTDTQYF.

In this sample, this clonotype turned up many times. The V gene is TRBV19, the J gene TRBJ2-3; D is ambiguous. This CDR3 is 14 amino acids long. CDR1 and CDR2 (germline): LNHDA, SQIVND (reference sequence). Trimming took off 8 bases at V and 1 base at J, with 13 bases between the two ends. The CDR3 nucleotides read TGTGCCAGTTCCTGGACGGACCGCACAGATACGCAGTATTTT. Translating gives CASSWTDRTDTQYF. The full variable domain, in which reference TRBV19 and TRBJ2-3 provide the parts outside the CDR3, is DGGITQSPKYLFRKEGQNVTLSCEQNLNHDAMYWYRQDPGQGLRLIYYSQIVNDFQKGDIAEGYSVSREKKESFPLTVTSAQKNPTAFYLCASSWTDRTDTQYFGPGTRLTVL.

This clonotype was observed at least ten times. The chain joins TRBV28 to TRBJ2-7; tentatively, D is TRBD1 (7 bases). V lost 3 bases to trimming and J lost 7 bases, with 16 bases between them. Germline loops: CDR1 MDHEN, CDR2 SYDVKM. The CDR3 consists of 14 residues. The CDR3 spells CASSLRDPTGEQYF. The DNA for the CDR3 is TGTGCCAGCAGTTTGCGGGACCCGACAGGGGAGCAGTACTTC.

This clonotype was picked up many times. This chain connects TRBV4-1 to TRBJ1-2; 7 nucleotides agree with TRBD1. The CDR3 is 15 residues long. The trim removed 3 bases at V and 5 bases at J, leaving 9 bases unmatched. The germline V gene has CDR1 MGHRA and CDR2 YSYEKL. CDR3 bases: TGCGCCAGCAGCCAGGGGGACAGATTGGTTTATGGCTACACCTTC. Translation: CASSQGDRLVYGYTF.

This clonotype has a count of ten or more. This rearrangement joins TRBV18 to TRBJ2-3; D gene uncertain. The germline V and J ends were trimmed by 0 bases and 0 bases, with 1 base remaining between them. The CDR3 totals 13 residues. Germline V gives CDR1 KGHSH, CDR2 LQKENI. The CDR3 sequence: CASSPPSTDTQYF. DNA of the CDR3: TGTGCCAGCTCACCACCTAGCACAGATACGCAGTATTTT.